The T cell receptor (beta chain) described here comes from a study of T-cell reconstitution after alpha-beta-depleted transplantation in children. Study observations and caveats: It was newly produced T cells that mostly accounted for T-cell counts and diversity one year after transplant.

Trimming removed 4 bases from V and 2 bases from J; junction bases left unmatched: 7. From germline, CDR1 is MDHEN and CDR2 SYDVKM. This CDR3 spans 16 amino acids. A remark on this clonotype: Its target is unknown.

A TCRbeta library incorporating unique molecular identifiers was prepared. TCRdb passed the PCR reads through MiXCR, listing each CDR3 protein once. The table has about 980,000 distinct CDR3 sequences, about 31% seen once; the top ten hold about 28%. This TCR was recovered from a boy less than two years old who had a stem cell transplant for SCID, so the T cells may come from the graft donor. The V gene is TRBV28, the J gene TRBJ2-7; 11 bases agree with TRBD2. The sequencing used PBMCs, mostly from graft donor cells, collected 360 days after TCRalphabeta/CD19-depleted stem cell transplant. CDR3 sequence: CASSSQIAGGTYEQYF. As DNA, the CDR3 is TGTGCCAGCAGTTCTCAGATAGCGGGGGGGACCTACGAGCAGTACTTC.